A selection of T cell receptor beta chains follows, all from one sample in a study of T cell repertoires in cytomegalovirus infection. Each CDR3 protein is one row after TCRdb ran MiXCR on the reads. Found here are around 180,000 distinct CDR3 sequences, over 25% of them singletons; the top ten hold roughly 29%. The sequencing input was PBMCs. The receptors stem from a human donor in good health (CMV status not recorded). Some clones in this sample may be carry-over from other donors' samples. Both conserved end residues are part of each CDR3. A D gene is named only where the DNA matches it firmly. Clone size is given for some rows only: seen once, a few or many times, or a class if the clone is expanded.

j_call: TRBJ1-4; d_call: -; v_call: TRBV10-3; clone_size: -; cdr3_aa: CAISESENSRGEKLFF; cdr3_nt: TGTGCCATCAGTGAGTCGGAGAATTCTAGAGGTGAAAAACTGTTTTTT
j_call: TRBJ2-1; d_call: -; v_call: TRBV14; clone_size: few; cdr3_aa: CASSRLRERDEQFF; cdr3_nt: TGTGCCAGCAGCCGCCTCCGGGAAAGAGATGAGCAGTTCTTC
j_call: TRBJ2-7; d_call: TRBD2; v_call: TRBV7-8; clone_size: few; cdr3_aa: CASSFRLAGKYF; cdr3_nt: TGTGCCAGCAGCTTCCGACTAGCGGGGAAGTACTTC
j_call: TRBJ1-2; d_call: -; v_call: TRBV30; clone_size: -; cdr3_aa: CAWRLGGAGYGYTF; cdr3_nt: TGTGCCTGGAGGCTGGGGGGCGCAGGGTATGGCTACACCTTC
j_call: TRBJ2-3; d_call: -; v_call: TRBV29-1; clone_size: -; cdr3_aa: CSVIEGSDFTDTQYF; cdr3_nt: TGCAGCGTTATAGAGGGGTCCGACTTCACAGATACGCAGTATTTT
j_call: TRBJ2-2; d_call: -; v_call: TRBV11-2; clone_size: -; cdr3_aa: CASSSGLRGAGELFF; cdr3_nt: TGTGCCAGCAGCTCGGGCCTGAGGGGGGCCGGGGAGCTGTTTTTT
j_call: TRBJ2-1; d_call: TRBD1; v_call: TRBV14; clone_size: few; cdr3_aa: CASSQGVPGQSSYNEQFF; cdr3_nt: TGTGCCAGCAGCCAAGGGGTCCCGGGACAGAGCTCCTACAATGAGCAGTTCTTC
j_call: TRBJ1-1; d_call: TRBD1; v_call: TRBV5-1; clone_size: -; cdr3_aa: CASSAKVTYLQGDTEAFF; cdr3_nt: TGCGCCAGCAGCGCGAAAGTGACATACCTCCAGGGGGACACTGAAGCTTTCTTT
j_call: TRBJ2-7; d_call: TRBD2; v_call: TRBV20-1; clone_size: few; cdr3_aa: CSAGINSGGRSYEQYF; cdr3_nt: TGCAGTGCCGGGATCAATAGCGGGGGGCGCTCCTACGAGCAGTACTTC
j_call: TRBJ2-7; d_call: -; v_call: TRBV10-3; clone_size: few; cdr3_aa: CAISESGNKQYF; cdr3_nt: TGTGCCATCAGTGAGTCAGGAAATAAGCAGTACTTC
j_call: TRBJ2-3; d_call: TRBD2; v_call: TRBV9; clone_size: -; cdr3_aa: CASSPRGGADTQYF; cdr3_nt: TGTGCCAGCAGCCCCCGCGGGGGGGCAGATACGCAGTATTTT
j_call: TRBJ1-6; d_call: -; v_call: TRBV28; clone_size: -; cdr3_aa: CASRIYGFRDSPLHF; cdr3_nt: TGTGCCAGCAGGATCTACGGGTTCAGGGATTCACCCCTCCACTTT
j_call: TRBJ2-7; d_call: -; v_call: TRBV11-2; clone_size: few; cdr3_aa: CASSFRGAGVYEQYF; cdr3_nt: TGTGCCAGCAGCTTCCGGGGGGCCGGGGTCTACGAGCAGTACTTC
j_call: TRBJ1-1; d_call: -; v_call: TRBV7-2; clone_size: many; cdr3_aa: CASSLTGFGAGTEAFF; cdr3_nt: TGTGCCAGCAGCCTAACAGGGTTTGGGGCCGGGACTGAAGCTTTCTTT
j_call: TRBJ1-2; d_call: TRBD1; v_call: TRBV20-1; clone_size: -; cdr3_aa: CSAEVTGSDGYTF; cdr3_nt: TGCAGTGCTGAAGTGACAGGGAGTGATGGCTACACCTTC
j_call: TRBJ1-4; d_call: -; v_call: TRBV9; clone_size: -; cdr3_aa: CASSGISKNMDF; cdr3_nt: TGTGCCAGCAGCGGAATTAGCAAGAATATGGATTTT
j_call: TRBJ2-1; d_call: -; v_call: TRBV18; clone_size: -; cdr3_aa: CASSPQPASNEQFF; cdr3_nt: TGTGCCAGCTCACCACAGCCTGCATCCAATGAGCAGTTCTTC
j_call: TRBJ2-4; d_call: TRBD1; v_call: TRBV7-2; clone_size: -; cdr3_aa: CASGGTGGRLAKNVQYF; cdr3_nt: TGTGCCAGCGGCGGGACAGGGGGACGACTAGCCAAAAACGTTCAGTACTTC
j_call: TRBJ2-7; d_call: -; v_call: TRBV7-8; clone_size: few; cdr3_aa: CASSSHPNEQYF; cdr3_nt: TGTGCCAGCAGCTCCCACCCTAACGAGCAGTACTTC
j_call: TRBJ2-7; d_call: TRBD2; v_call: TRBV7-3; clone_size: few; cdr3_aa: CASSLAGEAYEQYF; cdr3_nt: TGTGCCAGCAGCTTAGCGGGGGAAGCCTACGAGCAGTACTTC
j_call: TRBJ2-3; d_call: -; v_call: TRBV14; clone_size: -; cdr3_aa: CASSPSTGRTDTQYF; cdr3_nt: TGTGCCAGCAGCCCGAGCACCGGCCGCACAGATACGCAGTATTTT
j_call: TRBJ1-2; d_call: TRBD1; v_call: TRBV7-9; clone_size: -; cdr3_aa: CANSIPPGGASGYTF; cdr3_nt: TGTGCCAACAGCATACCCCCAGGGGGCGCGAGCGGCTACACCTTC
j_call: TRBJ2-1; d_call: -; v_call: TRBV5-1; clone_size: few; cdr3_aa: CASSPRPGQGTYNEQFF; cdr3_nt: TGCGCCAGCAGCCCACGCCCGGGGCAGGGTACCTACAATGAGCAGTTCTTC
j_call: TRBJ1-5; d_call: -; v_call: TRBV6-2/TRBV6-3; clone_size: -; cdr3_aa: CASSLSGLQPQHF; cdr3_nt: TGTGCCAGCAGCCTTTCGGGGCTCCAGCCCCAGCATTTT
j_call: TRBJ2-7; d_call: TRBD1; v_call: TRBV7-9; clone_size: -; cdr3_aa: CASSQGGGSYEQYF; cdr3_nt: TGTGCCAGCAGCCAAGGGGGCGGTTCCTACGAGCAGTACTTC
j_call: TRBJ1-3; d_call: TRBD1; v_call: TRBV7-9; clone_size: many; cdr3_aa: CASRSGTGVNGNTIYF; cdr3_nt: TGTGCCAGCAGATCCGGGACAGGGGTCAATGGAAACACCATATATTTT
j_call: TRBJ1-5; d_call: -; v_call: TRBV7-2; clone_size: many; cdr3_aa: CASSDRGDLQPQHF; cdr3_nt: TGTGCCAGCAGCGACAGAGGGGATTTGCAGCCCCAGCATTTT
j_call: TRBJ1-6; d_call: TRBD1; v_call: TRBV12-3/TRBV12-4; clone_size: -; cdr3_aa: CASSSDRASPLHF; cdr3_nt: TGTGCCAGCAGTTCGGACAGGGCTTCACCCCTCCACTTT
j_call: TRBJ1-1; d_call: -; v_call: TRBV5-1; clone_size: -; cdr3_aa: CASSVGQLDTEAFF; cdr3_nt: TGCGCCAGCAGCGTCGGACAGTTGGACACTGAAGCTTTCTTT
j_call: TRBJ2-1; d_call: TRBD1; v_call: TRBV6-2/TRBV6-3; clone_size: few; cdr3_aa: CASSPGTGGGNEQFF; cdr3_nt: TGTGCCAGCAGTCCCGGGACAGGGGGCGGCAATGAGCAGTTCTTC
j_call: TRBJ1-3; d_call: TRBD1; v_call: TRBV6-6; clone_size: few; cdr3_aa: CASSSTGTGNTIYF; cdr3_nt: TGTGCCAGCAGTTCGACAGGGACAGGAAACACCATATATTTT
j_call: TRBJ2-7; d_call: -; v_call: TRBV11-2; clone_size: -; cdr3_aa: CASSRLTGRGSSYEQYF; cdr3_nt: TGTGCCAGCAGCCGTTTGACGGGACGGGGAAGCTCCTACGAGCAGTACTTC
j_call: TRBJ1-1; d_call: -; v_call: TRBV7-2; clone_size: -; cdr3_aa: CASSFPTGGSEAFF; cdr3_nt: TGTGCCAGCAGCTTCCCGACCGGGGGTTCTGAAGCTTTCTTT
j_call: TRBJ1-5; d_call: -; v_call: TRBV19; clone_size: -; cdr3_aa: CASSVIRLLGNQPQHF; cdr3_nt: TGTGCCAGTAGTGTAATAAGGTTGTTGGGCAATCAGCCCCAGCATTTT
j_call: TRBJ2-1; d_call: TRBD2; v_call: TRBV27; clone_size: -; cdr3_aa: CASSSDSGGSYNEQFF; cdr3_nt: TGTGCCAGCAGTTCTGATAGCGGGGGCTCCTACAATGAGCAGTTCTTC
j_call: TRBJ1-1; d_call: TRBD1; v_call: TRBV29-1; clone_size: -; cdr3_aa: CSAGGFDTEAFF; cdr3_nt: TGCAGCGCAGGGGGCTTCGATACTGAAGCTTTCTTT
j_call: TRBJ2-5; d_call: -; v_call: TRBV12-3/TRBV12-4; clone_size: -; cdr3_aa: CASSSPEGPRLYGTQYF; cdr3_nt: TGTGCCAGCAGCTCCCCAGAGGGTCCCAGACTTTACGGGACCCAGTACTTC
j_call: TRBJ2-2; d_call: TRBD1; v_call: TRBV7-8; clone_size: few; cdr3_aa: CASSRDREVGELFF; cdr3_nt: TGTGCCAGCAGCCGGGACAGGGAGGTCGGGGAGCTGTTTTTT
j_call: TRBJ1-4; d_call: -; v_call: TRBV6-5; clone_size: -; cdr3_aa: CASSFHNEKLFF; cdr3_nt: TGTGCCAGCAGTTTTCATAATGAAAAACTGTTTTTT
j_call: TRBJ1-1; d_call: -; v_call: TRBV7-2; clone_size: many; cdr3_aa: CASSPTRGQFQPEAFF; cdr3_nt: TGTGCCAGCAGCCCTACACGAGGACAGTTCCAACCCGAAGCTTTCTTT
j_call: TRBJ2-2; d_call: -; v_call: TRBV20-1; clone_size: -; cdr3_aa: CSADTGELFF; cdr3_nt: TGCAGTGCTGATACCGGGGAGCTGTTTTTT
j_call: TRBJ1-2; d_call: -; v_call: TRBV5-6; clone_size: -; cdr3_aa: CASSSPGRTLVGYTF; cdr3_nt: TGTGCCAGCAGCTCACCGGGACGGACCCTTGTGGGCTACACCTTC
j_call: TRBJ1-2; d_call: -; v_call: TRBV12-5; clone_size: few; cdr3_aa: CASGPLASAGGYTF; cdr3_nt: TGTGCTAGTGGTCCCTTGGCCTCCGCGGGTGGCTACACCTTC
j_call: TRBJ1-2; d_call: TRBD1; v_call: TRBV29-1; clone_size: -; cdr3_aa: CSARGQGVGSGYTF; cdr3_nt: TGCAGCGCCAGGGGACAGGGAGTTGGCAGCGGCTACACCTTC
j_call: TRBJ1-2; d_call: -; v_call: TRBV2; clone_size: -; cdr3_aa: CASSVLSGLSYGYTF; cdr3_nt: TGTGCCAGCAGTGTATTATCGGGTCTGTCCTATGGCTACACCTTC
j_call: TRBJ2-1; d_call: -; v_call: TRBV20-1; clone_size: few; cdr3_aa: CSASGTTFYNEQFF; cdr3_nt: TGCAGTGCTAGTGGGACAACTTTTTACAATGAGCAGTTCTTC
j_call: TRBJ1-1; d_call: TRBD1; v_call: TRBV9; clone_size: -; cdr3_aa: CASSGKTGDTEAFF; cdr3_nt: TGTGCCAGCAGCGGAAAAACAGGGGACACTGAAGCTTTCTTT
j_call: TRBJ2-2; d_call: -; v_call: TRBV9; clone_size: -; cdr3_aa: CASSVLVDGELFF; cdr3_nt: TGTGCCAGCAGCGTCCTCGTGGACGGGGAGCTGTTTTTT
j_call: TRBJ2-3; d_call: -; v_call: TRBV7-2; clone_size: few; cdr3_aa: CASSLEGTSTDTQYF; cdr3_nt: TGTGCCAGCAGCTTAGAAGGGACTAGCACAGATACGCAGTATTTT
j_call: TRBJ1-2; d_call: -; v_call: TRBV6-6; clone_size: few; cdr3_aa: CASSYSSGVGGYTF; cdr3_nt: TGTGCCAGCAGTTACTCTTCGGGGGTGGGTGGCTACACCTTC
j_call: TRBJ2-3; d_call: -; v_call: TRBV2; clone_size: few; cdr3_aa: CASSELRGLQDTQYF; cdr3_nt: TGTGCCAGCAGTGAATTACGGGGGCTCCAAGATACGCAGTATTTT
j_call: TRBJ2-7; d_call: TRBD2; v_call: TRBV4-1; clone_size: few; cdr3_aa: CASSPPGGSYEQYF; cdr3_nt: TGCGCCAGCAGCCCCCCGGGGGGGTCCTACGAGCAGTACTTC
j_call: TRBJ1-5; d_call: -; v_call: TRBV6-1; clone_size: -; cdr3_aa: CASNMFASNQPQHF; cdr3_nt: TGTGCCAGCAATATGTTCGCAAGCAATCAGCCCCAGCATTTT
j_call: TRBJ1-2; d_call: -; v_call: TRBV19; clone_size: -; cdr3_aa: CASSIGLRDGAIYGYTF; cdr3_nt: TGTGCCAGTAGTATAGGACTACGGGACGGAGCCATCTATGGCTACACCTTC
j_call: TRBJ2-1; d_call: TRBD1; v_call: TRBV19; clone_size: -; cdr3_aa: CASSGRQGGNEQFF; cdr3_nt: TGTGCCAGTAGTGGAAGACAGGGGGGGAATGAGCAGTTCTTC